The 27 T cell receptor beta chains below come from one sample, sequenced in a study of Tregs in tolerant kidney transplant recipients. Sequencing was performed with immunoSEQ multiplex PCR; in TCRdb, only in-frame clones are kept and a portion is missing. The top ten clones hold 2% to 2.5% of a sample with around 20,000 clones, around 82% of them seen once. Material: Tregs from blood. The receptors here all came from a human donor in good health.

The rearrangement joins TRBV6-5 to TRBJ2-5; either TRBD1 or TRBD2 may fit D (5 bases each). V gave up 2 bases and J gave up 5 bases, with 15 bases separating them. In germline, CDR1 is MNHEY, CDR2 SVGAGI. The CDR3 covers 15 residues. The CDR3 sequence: CASSYGLLGVETQYF. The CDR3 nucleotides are TGTGCCAGCAGTTACGGTCTTTTGGGGGTGGAGACCCAGTACTTC.

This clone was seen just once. The CDR3: CASSFSRGARTDTQYF. Written as DNA, the CDR3 is TGTGCCAGCAGCTTCTCCCGGGGGGCCCGCACAGATACGCAGTATTTT. The rearrangement joins TRBV7-9 to TRBJ2-3, with TRBD2 as a possible D gene (7 bases). Germline V lookup: CDR1 SEHNR, CDR2 FQNEAQ (reference sequence). Between the trimmed V and J ends, which lost 3 bases and 1 base, there was a span of 14 bases. The CDR3 runs 16 residues. The complete variable domain, with remaining parts taken from reference TRBV7-9 and TRBJ2-3, reads DTGVSQNPRHKITKRGQNVTFRCDPISEHNRLYWYRQTLGQGPEFLTYFQNEAQLEKSRLLSDRFSAERPKGSFSTLEIQRTEQGDSAMYLCASSFSRGARTDTQYFGPGTRLTVL.

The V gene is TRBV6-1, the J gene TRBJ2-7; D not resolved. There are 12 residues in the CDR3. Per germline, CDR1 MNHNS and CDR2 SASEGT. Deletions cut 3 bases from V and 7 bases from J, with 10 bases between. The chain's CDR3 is CASSEVTREQYF. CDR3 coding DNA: TGTGCCAGCAGTGAGGTGACGAGGGAGCAGTACTTC.

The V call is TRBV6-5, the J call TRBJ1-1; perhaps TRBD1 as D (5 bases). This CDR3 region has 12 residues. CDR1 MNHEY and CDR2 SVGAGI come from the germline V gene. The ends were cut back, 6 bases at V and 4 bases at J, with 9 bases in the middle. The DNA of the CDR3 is TGTGCCAGCAGAGCAGGGACCACTGAAGCTTTCTTT. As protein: CASRAGTTEAFF.

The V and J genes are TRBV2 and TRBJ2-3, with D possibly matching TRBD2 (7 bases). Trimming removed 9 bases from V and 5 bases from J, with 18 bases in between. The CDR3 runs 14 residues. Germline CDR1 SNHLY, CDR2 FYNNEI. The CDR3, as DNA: TGTGCCAGTGGGGAGGGCAGGGGCGGAGATACGCAGTATTTT. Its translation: CASGEGRGGDTQYF.

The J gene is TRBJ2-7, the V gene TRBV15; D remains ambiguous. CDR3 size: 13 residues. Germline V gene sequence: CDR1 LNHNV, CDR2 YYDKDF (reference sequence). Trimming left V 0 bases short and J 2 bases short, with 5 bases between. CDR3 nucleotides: TGTGCCACCAGCAGAGATCCCGCCTACGAGCAGTACTTC. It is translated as CATSRDPAYEQYF.

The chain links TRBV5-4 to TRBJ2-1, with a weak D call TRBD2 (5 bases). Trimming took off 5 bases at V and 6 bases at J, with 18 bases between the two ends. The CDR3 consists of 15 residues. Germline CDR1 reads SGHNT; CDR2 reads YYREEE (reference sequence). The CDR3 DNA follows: TGTGCCAGCAGACGATTTGGGCTAGCCCCCAATGAGCAGTTCTTC. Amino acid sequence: CASRRFGLAPNEQFF.

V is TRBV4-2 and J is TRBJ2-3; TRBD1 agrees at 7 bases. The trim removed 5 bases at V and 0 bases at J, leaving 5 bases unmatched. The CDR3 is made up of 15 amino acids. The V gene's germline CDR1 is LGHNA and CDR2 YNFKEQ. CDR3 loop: CASSTTGSSTDTQYF. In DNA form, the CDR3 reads TGTGCCAGCAGCACGACAGGGTCTAGCACAGATACGCAGTATTTT.

In DNA, the CDR3 is TGTGCCAGCAGCTTGGACGGATCGAACACCGGGGAGCTGTTTTTT. Residues: CASSLDGSNTGELFF. The chain uses TRBV5-4 and TRBJ2-2; no clear D. CDR3 length: 15 amino acids. Germline V lookup: CDR1 SGHNT, CDR2 YYREEE (reference sequence). Trimming left V 0 bases short and J 0 bases short, with 6 bases between.

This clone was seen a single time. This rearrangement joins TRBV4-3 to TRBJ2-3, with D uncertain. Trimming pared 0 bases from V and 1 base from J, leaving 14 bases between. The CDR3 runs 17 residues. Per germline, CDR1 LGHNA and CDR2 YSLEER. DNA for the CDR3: TGCGCCAGCAGCCAAGAGAGAGGAGTATTCGGCACAGATACGCAGTATTTT. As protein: CASSQERGVFGTDTQYF.

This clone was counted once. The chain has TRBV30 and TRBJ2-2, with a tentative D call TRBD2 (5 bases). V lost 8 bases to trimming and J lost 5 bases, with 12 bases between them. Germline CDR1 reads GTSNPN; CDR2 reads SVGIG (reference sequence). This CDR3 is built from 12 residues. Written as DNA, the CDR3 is TGTGCCCAACCCGGGAATACCGGGGAGCTGTTTTTT. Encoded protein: CAQPGNTGELFF. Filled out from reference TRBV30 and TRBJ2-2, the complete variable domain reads SQTIHQWPATLVQPVGSPLSLECTVEGTSNPNLYWYRQAAGRGLQLLFYSVGIGQISSEVPQNLSASRPQDRQFILSSKKLLLSDSGFYLCAQPGNTGELFFGEGSRLTVL.

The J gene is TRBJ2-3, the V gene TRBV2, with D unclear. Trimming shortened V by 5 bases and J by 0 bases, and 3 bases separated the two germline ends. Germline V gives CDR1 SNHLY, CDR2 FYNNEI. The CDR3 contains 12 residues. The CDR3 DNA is TGTGCCAGCAGTAGTAGCACAGATACGCAGTATTTT. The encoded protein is CASSSSTDTQYF.

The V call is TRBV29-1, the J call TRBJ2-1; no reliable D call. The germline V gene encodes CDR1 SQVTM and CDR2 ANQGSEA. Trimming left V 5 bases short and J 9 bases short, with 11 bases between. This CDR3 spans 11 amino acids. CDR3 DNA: TGCAGCGTTAAGTGGTGGGGTGAGCAGTTCTTC. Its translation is CSVKWWGEQFF.

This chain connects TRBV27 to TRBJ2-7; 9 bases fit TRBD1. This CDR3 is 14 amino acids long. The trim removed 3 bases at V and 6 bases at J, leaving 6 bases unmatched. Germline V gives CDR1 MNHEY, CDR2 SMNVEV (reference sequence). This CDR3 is CASSLRQGVFEQYF. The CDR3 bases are TGTGCCAGCAGTTTGAGACAGGGGGTTTTCGAGCAGTACTTC.

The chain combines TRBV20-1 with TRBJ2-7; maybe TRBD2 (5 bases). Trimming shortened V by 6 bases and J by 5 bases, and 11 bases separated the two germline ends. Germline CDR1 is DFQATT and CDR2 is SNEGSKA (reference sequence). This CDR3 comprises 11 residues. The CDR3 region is CSARTRDEQYF. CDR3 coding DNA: TGCAGTGCCCGGACGAGGGACGAGCAGTACTTC.

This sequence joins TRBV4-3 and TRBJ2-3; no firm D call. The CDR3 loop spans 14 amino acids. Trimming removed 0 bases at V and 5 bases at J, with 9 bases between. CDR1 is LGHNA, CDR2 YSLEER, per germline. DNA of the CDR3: TGCGCCAGCAGCCAAGATCTTCGGCGAGATACGCAGTATTTT. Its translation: CASSQDLRRDTQYF.

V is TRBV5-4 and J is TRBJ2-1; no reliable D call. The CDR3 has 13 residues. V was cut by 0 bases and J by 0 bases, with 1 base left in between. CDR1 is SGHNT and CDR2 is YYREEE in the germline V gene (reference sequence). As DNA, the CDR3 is TGTGCCAGCAGCTTGGTCTCCTACAATGAGCAGTTCTTC. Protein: CASSLVSYNEQFF.

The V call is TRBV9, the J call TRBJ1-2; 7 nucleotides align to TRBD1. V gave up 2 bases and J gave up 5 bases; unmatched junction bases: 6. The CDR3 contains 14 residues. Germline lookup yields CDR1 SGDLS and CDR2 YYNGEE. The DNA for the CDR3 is TGTGCCAGCAGCGTTAAGGGGGCAGGTTATGGCTACACCTTC. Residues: CASSVKGAGYGYTF.

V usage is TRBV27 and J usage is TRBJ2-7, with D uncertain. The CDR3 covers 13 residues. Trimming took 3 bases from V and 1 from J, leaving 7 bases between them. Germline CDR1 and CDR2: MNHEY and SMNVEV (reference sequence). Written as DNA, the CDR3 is TGTGCCAGCAGTTTCGGCAGATCCTACGAGCAGTACTTC. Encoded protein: CASSFGRSYEQYF.

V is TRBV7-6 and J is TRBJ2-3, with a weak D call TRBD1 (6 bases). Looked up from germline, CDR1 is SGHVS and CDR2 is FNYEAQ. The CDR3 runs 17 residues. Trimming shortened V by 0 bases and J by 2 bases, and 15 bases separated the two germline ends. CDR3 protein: CASSLARGLRITDTQYF. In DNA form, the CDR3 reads TGTGCCAGCAGCTTAGCCAGGGGCCTACGTATCACAGATACGCAGTATTTT.

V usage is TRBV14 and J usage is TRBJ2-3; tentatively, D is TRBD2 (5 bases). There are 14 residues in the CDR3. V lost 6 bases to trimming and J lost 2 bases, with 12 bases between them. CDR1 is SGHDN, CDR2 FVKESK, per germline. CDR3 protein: CASSPQRLTDTQYF. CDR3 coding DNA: TGTGCCAGCAGTCCCCAGCGGCTCACAGATACGCAGTATTTT.

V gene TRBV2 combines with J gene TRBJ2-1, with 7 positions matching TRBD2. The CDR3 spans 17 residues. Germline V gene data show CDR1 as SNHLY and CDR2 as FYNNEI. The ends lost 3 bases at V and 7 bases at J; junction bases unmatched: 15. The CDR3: CASSDPSDWGGGNEQFF. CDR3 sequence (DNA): TGTGCCAGCAGTGACCCCTCGGACTGGGGGGGAGGGAATGAGCAGTTCTTC.

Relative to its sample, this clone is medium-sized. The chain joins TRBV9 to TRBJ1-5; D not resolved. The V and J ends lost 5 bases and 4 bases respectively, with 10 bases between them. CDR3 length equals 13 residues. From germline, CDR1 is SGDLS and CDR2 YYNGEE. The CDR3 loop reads CASSLTPNQPQHF. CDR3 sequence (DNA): TGTGCCAGCAGTTTGACTCCGAATCAGCCCCAGCATTTT.

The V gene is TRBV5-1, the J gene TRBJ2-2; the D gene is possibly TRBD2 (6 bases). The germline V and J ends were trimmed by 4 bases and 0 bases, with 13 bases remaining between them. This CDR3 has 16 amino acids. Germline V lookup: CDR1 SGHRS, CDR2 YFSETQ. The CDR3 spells CASSQEGDSNTGELFF. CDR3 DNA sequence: TGCGCCAGCAGCCAGGAGGGAGATTCGAACACCGGGGAGCTGTTTTTT.

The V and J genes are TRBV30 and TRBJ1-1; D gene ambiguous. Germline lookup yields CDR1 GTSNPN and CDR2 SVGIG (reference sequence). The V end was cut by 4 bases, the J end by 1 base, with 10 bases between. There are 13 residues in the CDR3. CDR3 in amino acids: CAWTENTNTEAFF. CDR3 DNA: TGTGCCTGGACAGAAAACACGAACACTGAAGCTTTCTTT.

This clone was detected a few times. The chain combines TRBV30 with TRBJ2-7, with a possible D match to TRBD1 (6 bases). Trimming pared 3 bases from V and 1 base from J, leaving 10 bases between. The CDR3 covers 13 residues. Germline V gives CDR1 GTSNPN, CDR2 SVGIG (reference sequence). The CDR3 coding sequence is TGTGCCTGGAGGACAGGTCAATCCTACGAGCAGTACTTC. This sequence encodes CAWRTGQSYEQYF.

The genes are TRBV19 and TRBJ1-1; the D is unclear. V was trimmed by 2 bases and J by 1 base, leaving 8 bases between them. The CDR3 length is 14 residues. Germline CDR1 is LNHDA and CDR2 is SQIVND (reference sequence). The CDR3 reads CASSITSSNTEAFF. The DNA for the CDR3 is TGTGCCAGTAGTATAACCAGCTCGAACACTGAAGCTTTCTTT.